A single sample is the source of the 11 T cell receptor beta chains below, sequenced in a study of a mutant IDH1 vaccine in newly diagnosed glioma. Produced via immunoSEQ multiplex PCR; TCRdb's table is partial and in-frame only. The sample holds 65,000 to 70,000 clones, approximately 86% seen once. Indicated time point: baseline, week 1 (first vaccination visit). Treatment reported: pre-vaccination baseline after standard-of-care therapy. The material sequenced was PBMCs, taken from a glioma patient treated with radiotherapy, temozolomide or both. Receptors originate from a man aged 25-40 years with glioma.

The chain has TRBV6-1 and TRBJ2-5; D unresolved. The germline gives CDR1 MNHNS, CDR2 SASEGT. CDR3 length equals 13 residues. Trimming cost V 7 bases and J 6 bases, with 15 bases left between them. CDR3 DNA: TGTGCCAGCACCATTAGTAGGGTGCAGACCCAGTACTTC. It is translated as CASTISRVQTQYF.

The V and J genes are TRBV6-6 and TRBJ1-4; TRBD1 agrees at 8 bases. V lost 6 bases, J lost 4 bases, and 7 bases stayed unmatched. The CDR3 has 15 amino acids. Germline V gene sequence: CDR1 MNHNY, CDR2 SVGAGI (reference sequence). CDR3: CASSLRGRNNEKLFF. CDR3 DNA: TGTGCCAGCAGCCTCAGGGGGCGCAATAATGAAAAACTGTTTTTT.

The chain uses TRBV2 and TRBJ2-5, with D unclear. V was shortened by 1 base and J by 0 bases, with 6 bases between the two germline ends. CDR1 and CDR2 from the germline V gene are SNHLY and FYNNEI. The CDR3 spans 14 residues. The CDR3 nucleotides are TGTGCCAGCAGTGAAGGAGACTACCAAGAGACCCAGTACTTC. Amino acid sequence: CASSEGDYQETQYF.

This chain joins TRBV7-9 and TRBJ1-6; D uncertain. Germline lookup yields CDR1 SEHNR and CDR2 FQNEAQ (reference sequence). V shed 7 bases and J shed 5 bases, with 15 bases lying between them. The CDR3 runs to 15 residues. The CDR3 DNA sequence: TGTGCCAGCACCGAAAGTAGGGCTCATAATTCACCCCTCCACTTT. It yields the protein CASTESRAHNSPLHF. Together with reference TRBV7-9 and TRBJ1-6, the CDR3 gives the full variable domain: DTGVSQNPRHKITKRGQNVTFRCDPISEHNRLYWYRQTLGQGPEFLTYFQNEAQLEKSRLLSDRFSAERPKGSFSTLEIQRTEQGDSAMYLCASTESRAHNSPLHFGNGTRLTVT.

The chain uses TRBV27 and TRBJ1-5, with D possibly TRBD1 on 6 matching bases. The germline CDR1 and CDR2 sequences are MNHEY and SMNVEV (reference sequence). V lost 5 bases to trimming and J lost 3 bases, with 17 bases between them. CDR3 length: 16 residues. CDR3 coding DNA: TGTGCCAGCAGTCCCCGAGGGGGGGGATACAATCAGCCCCAGCATTTT. Protein sequence: CASSPRGGGYNQPQHF.

This chain links TRBV19 with TRBJ1-3, with D uncertain. V lost 3 bases to trimming and J lost 0 bases, with 12 bases between them. Germline values: CDR1 LNHDA, CDR2 SQIVND (reference sequence). CDR3 length: 16 amino acids. Here the CDR3 DNA reads TGTGCCAGTAGTATTGGGCGGACCAGCTCTGGAAACACCATATATTTT. It yields the protein CASSIGRTSSGNTIYF.

The chain employs TRBV9 and TRBJ1-1; D might be TRBD1 (5 bases). There are 14 residues in the CDR3. Germline-derived CDR1 and CDR2 are SGDLS and YYNGEE. The ends were cut back, 0 bases at V and 2 bases at J, with 8 bases in the middle. CDR3 nucleotides: TGTGCCAGCAGCGTAGAAGGGGAAAACACTGAAGCTTTCTTT. Translated, it gives CASSVEGENTEAFF.

V usage is TRBV11-2 and J usage is TRBJ2-3; D is ambiguous. The CDR3 consists of 14 residues. Germline-derived CDR1 and CDR2 are SGHAT and FQNNGV. V was trimmed by 2 bases and J by 14 bases, leaving 20 bases between them. The CDR3 sequence is CASSLMTDFGPLYF. The CDR3 coding sequence is TGTGCCAGCAGCTTAATGACCGATTTTGGACCATTGTATTTT.

The DNA of the CDR3 is TGTGCCAGCAGCCCAAAAATGATTCCGGGACAGGGGATTGAAGCTTTCTTT. This gives the protein CASSPKMIPGQGIEAFF. V is TRBV14 and J is TRBJ1-1, with 10 bases lining up with TRBD1. From germline, CDR1 is SGHDN and CDR2 FVKESK. The CDR3 has 17 amino acids. V shed 4 bases and J 7 bases; nucleotides not matched to a gene: 15. The full variable domain, in which reference TRBV14 and TRBJ1-1 provide the parts outside the CDR3, is EAGVTQFPSHSVIEKGQTVTLRCDPISGHDNLYWYRRVMGKEIKFLLHFVKESKQDESGMPNNRFLAERTGGTYSTLKVQPAELEDSGVYFCASSPKMIPGQGIEAFFGQGTRLTVV.

The chain joins TRBV4-1 to TRBJ2-2; D possibly uses TRBD1 or TRBD2 (6 bases each). The CDR3 consists of 17 residues. CDR1 and CDR2 from the germline V gene are MGHRA and YSYEKL. V lost 4 bases and J 0 bases, leaving 15 bases between the germline ends. The CDR3 DNA is TGCGCCAGCAGCCTAATGGGGGGCCCGTCGAACACCGGGGAGCTGTTTTTT. Protein product: CASSLMGGPSNTGELFF.

The rearrangement joins TRBV5-1 to TRBJ2-5; 10 nucleotides match TRBD2. The CDR3 is made up of 17 amino acids. V lost 0 bases and J lost 5; bases outside the gene matches: 10. Germline V gives CDR1 SGHRS, CDR2 YFSETQ. CDR3 in amino acids: CASSLASGGAVSETQYF. CDR3 in DNA: TGCGCCAGCAGCTTGGCGAGCGGGGGGGCCGTCAGCGAGACCCAGTACTTC.